A selection of T cell receptor beta chains follows, all from one sample in a study of T cells in narcolepsy. TCRdb's copy holds only in-frame clones and misses some; the assay was immunoSEQ multiplex PCR. The data contain tens of thousands of clones, 84% of them singletons. The sample comprised CD45RA- memory CD4+ T cells from PBMCs. Source of these receptors: a human donor with narcolepsy. Both conserved end residues are trimmed from each CDR3. D genes are given only for firm matches.

TRBV6-5	TRBJ2-3	TRBD2	ASSYSGIGTDTQY
TRBV12-5	TRBJ2-1	TRBD1	ASGSGTASGEQF
TRBV7-9	TRBJ1-2	.	ASSLGTANYGYT
TRBV28	TRBJ2-3	.	ASSFPLRTVSRTDTQY
TRBV19	TRBJ2-1	TRBD2	ASSIPTGTATSGSLYEQF
TRBV5-1	TRBJ2-5	.	ASSRGIQETQY
TRBV5-4	TRBJ2-2	.	ASSKTGPGELF
TRBV27	TRBJ1-4	.	ASSLWGQGEKLF
TRBV19	TRBJ1-5	.	ASSIDLAAVLNQPQH
TRBV14	TRBJ2-3	TRBD2	ASSQDTGGRDTQY
TRBV2	TRBJ2-5	.	ASTGFRREETQY
TRBV9	TRBJ2-2	.	ASSAQGTGELF
TRBV29-1	TRBJ2-2	TRBD1	SVESRDRAVGELF
TRBV15	TRBJ2-1	.	ATSGGTSYNEQF
TRBV14	TRBJ2-1	TRBD2	ASRPGLAGGSSYNEQF
TRBV5-4	TRBJ1-6	.	ASSPNTQKGGIVGNSPLH
TRBV9	TRBJ2-3	TRBD1	ASSRTQDRAWGDTQY
TRBV5-1	TRBJ1-2	TRBD1	ASSPGQGLTNYGYT
TRBV9	TRBJ1-1	.	ASSVAQNTEAF
TRBV7-6	TRBJ2-2	.	ASSLKEPLAGELF
TRBV18	TRBJ2-7	.	ASSTDPGPGHRREQY
TRBV2	TRBJ1-6	TRBD1	ASSRGQGSSPLH
TRBV9	TRBJ1-6	.	ASSDGRSYSPLH
TRBV9	TRBJ2-1	.	ASSVHSTEGDNEQF
TRBV10-2	TRBJ2-7	.	ASSKGGWEQY
TRBV5-4	TRBJ2-3	.	ASSRPGTDTQY
TRBV19	TRBJ2-7	TRBD2	ASSKRLSGRMDNEQY
TRBV5-8	TRBJ1-5	.	ASSLGVAGPDQPQH
TRBV28	TRBJ2-7	TRBD2	ASRPGLAGAQLSYEQY
TRBV28	TRBJ2-3	TRBD2	ASSPDRTSEGLRRSKSHYTQY
TRBV29-1	TRBJ1-3	.	SVDTPGSSGNTIY
TRBV5-1	TRBJ2-1	TRBD2	ASSFRTSVNEQF
TRBV11-2	TRBJ2-7	.	ASSYYEQY
TRBV7-9	TRBJ1-2	.	ASSPDGPYGYT
TRBV28	TRBJ2-2	.	ASSGYNTGELF
TRBV27	TRBJ2-1	.	ASSDRAPYNEQF
TRBV18	TRBJ2-3	.	ASSQQGVGTDTQY
TRBV7-2	TRBJ2-7	.	ASSRDTSYEQY
TRBV7-9	TRBJ2-1	TRBD2	ASSSSGTSGSSYNEQF
TRBV6-1	TRBJ2-7	.	ASSRSSQGGYEQY